Following are 8 T cell receptor beta chains from one sample sequenced in a study of blood T cell repertoires in COVID-19 (dated by TCRdb to about 2020). Preparation of the library involved the immunoSEQ multiplex PCR assay. Sourced from immuneACCESS, this table was stored by TCRdb with only in-frame sequences that have V and J called. A share of the clones is absent; for the studies checked, an unresolved V gene accounts for under half, and the remainder has no known explanation. A total of about 190,000 clones appear in this sample, roughly 80% of them only once. Roughly 12% of the sample rests with the top ten. The sequenced sample was peripheral blood. All receptors derive from a woman between 50 and 59 years old with acute or convalescent COVID-19.

This clone has a single count. This chain uses TRBV19 with TRBJ1-4; D possibly corresponds to TRBD1 (6 bases). Between the trimmed V and J ends, which lost 9 bases and 8 bases, there was a span of 19 bases. CDR3 length: 14 amino acids. The germline gives CDR1 LNHDA, CDR2 SQIVND (reference sequence). CDR3 nucleotides: TGTGCCAGCCGGGGGGGGCAGTTCGGAGAAAAACTGTTTTTT. Protein sequence: CASRGGQFGEKLFF.

The chain has TRBV10-1 and TRBJ1-1; D is unclear. Germline CDR1 and CDR2: WNHNN and SYGVQD (reference sequence). CDR3 length: 10 amino acids. The V end was cut by 2 bases, the J end by 7 bases, with 2 bases between. The CDR3 nucleotides are TGCGCCAGCAGTGAGCATGAAGCTTTCTTT. Amino acid sequence: CASSEHEAFF.

V gene TRBV6-6 combines with J gene TRBJ1-2, with a weak D call TRBD1 (6 bases). The V end was cut by 6 bases, the J end by 3 bases, with 8 bases between. The CDR3 is 12 residues long. Per the germline V gene, CDR1 is MNHNY and CDR2 is SVGAGI (reference sequence). In DNA, the CDR3 is TGTGCCAGCAGAGGACAGTACTATGGCTACACCTTC. Translating it yields CASRGQYYGYTF.

The CDR3 DNA sequence: TGTGCCAGCATCGGCAGCGGGGGGTCCCACGAGCAGTACTTC. It translates to CASIGSGGSHEQYF. The chain combines TRBV27 with TRBJ2-7; 9 nucleotides line up with TRBD2. Germline CDR1 MNHEY, CDR2 SMNVEV (reference sequence). V lost 7 bases, J lost 5 bases, and 9 bases stayed unmatched. This CDR3 is 14 amino acids long.

This chain's CDR3 is CASSTQGSVNTEAFF. The CDR3 region has the DNA TGTGCCAGCAGTACACAGGGGAGTGTGAACACTGAAGCTTTCTTT. The chain links TRBV28 to TRBJ1-1; 7 nucleotides match TRBD1. The CDR3 is 15 amino acids. The V gene's germline CDR1 is MDHEN and CDR2 SYDVKM. With 5 bases clipped from V and 0 bases from J, the junction kept 6 bases outside the gene matches.

The chain joins TRBV13 to TRBJ1-3; the D is unclear. V lost 2 bases to trimming and J lost 0 bases, with 14 bases between them. Germline loops: CDR1 PRHDT, CDR2 FYEKMQ (reference sequence). The CDR3 has 17 residues. CDR3 DNA: TGTGCCAGCAGCTTACGCGTAGAGATCCCCTCTGGAAACACCATATATTTT. Protein product: CASSLRVEIPSGNTIYF.

V and J are TRBV11-3 and TRBJ1-1, with unresolved D. Germline V gene lookup returns CDR1 SGHNT and CDR2 YENEEA. V shed 3 bases and J shed 4 bases, with 9 bases lying between them. CDR3 length: 13 amino acids. The CDR3 loop is CASSFSVGTEAFF. Here the CDR3 DNA reads TGTGCCAGCAGCTTTAGTGTCGGCACTGAAGCTTTCTTT.

This sequence joins TRBV27 and TRBJ1-4; D remains unclear. This CDR3 comprises 14 residues. Trimming removed 6 bases at V and 0 bases at J, with 8 bases between. The V gene's germline CDR1 is MNHEY and CDR2 SMNVEV (reference sequence). CDR3 in DNA: TGTGCCAGCAGGAGGAGACCAACTAATGAAAAACTGTTTTTT. Encoded protein: CASRRRPTNEKLFF.